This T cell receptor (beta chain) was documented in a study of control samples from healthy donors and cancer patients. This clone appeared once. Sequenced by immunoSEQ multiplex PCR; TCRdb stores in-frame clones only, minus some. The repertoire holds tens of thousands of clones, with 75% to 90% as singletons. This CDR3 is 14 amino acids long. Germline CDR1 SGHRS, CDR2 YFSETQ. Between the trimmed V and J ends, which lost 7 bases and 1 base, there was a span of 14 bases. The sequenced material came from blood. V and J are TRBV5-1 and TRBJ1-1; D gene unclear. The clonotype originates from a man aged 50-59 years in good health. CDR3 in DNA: TGCGCCAGCGGGGAAGGTGACCGGAACACTGAAGCTTTCTTT. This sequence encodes CASGEGDRNTEAFF.